A selection of T cell receptor beta chains follows, all from one sample in a study of T cells after yellow fever vaccination. TCRdb called the 5' RACE reads again in MiXCR, with one record for every CDR3 protein. This sample has about 550,000 distinct CDR3 sequences; 15% to 20% occur once, and the top ten carry roughly an eighth. The input for sequencing was PBMCs, taken 15 days after the yellow fever booster vaccination. The receptors derive from a man aged 25 to 45 who received the YFV17D yellow fever vaccine. Each CDR3 is given with its conserved first and last residue. A D gene is named only where the DNA matches it firmly. Size tells how often a clone was seen (once, few, many) or the class of an expanded clone, and some rows leave it out.

abundance,v_gene,d_gene,j_gene,CDR3nt,CDR3aa
-,TRBV12-3/TRBV12-4,-,TRBJ2-2,TGTGCCAGCAGTCCCCGGGGCAGGGACGTCGAGGAGCTGTTTTTT,CASSPRGRDVEELFF
many,TRBV6-1,-,TRBJ2-1,TGTGCCAGCAGTGAGGACAGCGGGTTATACAATGAGCAGTTCTTC,CASSEDSGLYNEQFF
many,TRBV20-1,TRBD2,TRBJ2-1,TGCAGTGCAGACCTTTTAGCGGGACGGCAGTTCTTC,CSADLLAGRQFF
-,TRBV20-1,-,TRBJ2-7,TGCAGTGCTAACCGGCCACCGTTCCCCGAGCAGTACTTC,CSANRPPFPEQYF
once,TRBV14,-,TRBJ1-2,TGTGCCAGCAGCCAAGCTTCTTCGCCGGGGTACTATGGCTACACCTTC,CASSQASSPGYYGYTF
-,TRBV20-1,-,TRBJ2-1,TGCAGTGCTAGGCGCCTTGACGGGAGCTCCTACAATGAGCAGTTCTTC,CSARRLDGSSYNEQFF
few,TRBV7-2,TRBD2,TRBJ2-7,TGTGCCAGCAGCTTACCGGGGGGTTTCTACGAGCAGTACTTC,CASSLPGGFYEQYF
few,TRBV20-1,-,TRBJ2-3,TGCAGTGCTACAACTAGGGGGACTAGCACAGATACGCAGTATTTT,CSATTRGTSTDTQYF
-,TRBV7-6,-,TRBJ2-2,TGTGCCAGCAGCTTGGGGTGGAGTCAGCGAGGGGAGCTGTTTTTT,CASSLGWSQRGELFF
few,TRBV15,TRBD2,TRBJ2-1,TGTGCCACCAGCATGGGGGTAGCGGGCGACAATGAGCAGTTCTTC,CATSMGVAGDNEQFF
few,TRBV6-5,-,TRBJ1-2,TGTGCCAGCAGTTACTTGGTGAACTATGGCTACACCTTC,CASSYLVNYGYTF
-,TRBV5-1,TRBD1,TRBJ2-2,TGCGCCAGCAGCATAGGACAGGGGGCTTACACCGGGGAGCTGTTTTTT,CASSIGQGAYTGELFF
-,TRBV15,-,TRBJ2-7,TGTGCCACCAGCAGACTTTCCCCCTACGAGCAGTACTTC,CATSRLSPYEQYF
few,TRBV7-9,TRBD2,TRBJ2-1,TGTGCCAGCAGTATCACTAGCGCTAGCTCCTACAATGAGCAGTTCTTC,CASSITSASSYNEQFF
-,TRBV6-1,TRBD1,TRBJ2-5,TGTGCCAGCAGCACACAGGGGACGGAGACCCAGTACTTC,CASSTQGTETQYF
-,TRBV12-3/TRBV12-4,-,TRBJ2-1,TGTGCCAGCAGTTTATGGTTAGGAGGGATTGGGTACAATGAGCAGTTCTTC,CASSLWLGGIGYNEQFF
-,TRBV7-2,TRBD1,TRBJ2-7,TGTGCCAGCAGCTTAACCGGGACAGGGGGGGACGAGCAGTACTTC,CASSLTGTGGDEQYF
-,TRBV12-3/TRBV12-4,TRBD1,TRBJ2-7,TGTGCCAGCACCGGGACAGGGTATCACGAGCAGTACTTC,CASTGTGYHEQYF
-,TRBV14,-,TRBJ2-7,TGTGCCAGCAGGCCGCCGGGACTCTTAGGTAGTCCCGAGCAGTACTTC,CASRPPGLLGSPEQYF
-,TRBV18,TRBD2,TRBJ2-7,TGTGCCAGCTCGGAAGGACTAGCGGGGACGTACGAGCAGTACTTC,CASSEGLAGTYEQYF
-,TRBV7-8,TRBD2,TRBJ2-1,TGTGCCAGCAGCTTTGGACTAGCGGGAGTCCAATGGAATGAGCAGTTCTTC,CASSFGLAGVQWNEQFF
-,TRBV2,-,TRBJ2-5,TGTGCCAGCAGGTGGGGGCCAGAGACCCAGTACTTC,CASRWGPETQYF
-,TRBV5-1,TRBD2,TRBJ2-7,TGCGCCAGCAGCTTTCTAGCGGGAGGAAACGAGCAGTACTTC,CASSFLAGGNEQYF
few,TRBV20-1,-,TRBJ1-5,TGCAGTGCTAGATTAAGGAATAGCAATCAGCCCCAGCATTTT,CSARLRNSNQPQHF
few,TRBV5-1,TRBD1,TRBJ2-2,TGCGCCAGCAGCTCCGGGACAGGTGGGACCGGGGAGCTGTTTTTT,CASSSGTGGTGELFF
few,TRBV4-3,-,TRBJ1-1,TGCGCCAGCAGCCAAGATCTGACCAGAAGGAACACTGAAGCTTTCTTT,CASSQDLTRRNTEAFF
-,TRBV20-1,TRBD2,TRBJ2-7,TGCAGTGCTAGAGTAGCAGGGACTAACGAGCAGTACTTC,CSARVAGTNEQYF
-,TRBV7-2,TRBD1,TRBJ2-6,TGTGCCAGCAGCTCGGGGACAGAGGCCAACGTCCTGACTTTC,CASSSGTEANVLTF
-,TRBV20-1,-,TRBJ2-1,TGCAGTGCTCCAGTAGGAGGGCCTAATGAGCAGTTCTTC,CSAPVGGPNEQFF
-,TRBV28,TRBD2,TRBJ2-1,TGTGCCAGCAGTTTATTGGGGTTAGCGGGAAGCTACAATGAGCAGTTCTTC,CASSLLGLAGSYNEQFF
-,TRBV12-3/TRBV12-4,TRBD2,TRBJ2-3,TGTGCCAGCAGTTTTAGGCTAGCGGGAGGGCCACAAGATACGCAGTATTTT,CASSFRLAGGPQDTQYF
few,TRBV13,-,TRBJ2-7,TGTGCCAGCACCCTTGGGGTTAGCGGACCCTACGAGCAGTACTTC,CASTLGVSGPYEQYF
few,TRBV29-1,-,TRBJ1-1,TGCAGCGCCGAAGGCGGGCCATGGACTGAAGCTTTCTTT,CSAEGGPWTEAFF
-,TRBV28,TRBD2,TRBJ2-7,TGTGCCAGCAGTGTTAGCGGGAGGCACGAGCAGTACTTC,CASSVSGRHEQYF
few,TRBV25-1,-,TRBJ1-1,TGTGCCAGCAGTGCTCTTTCCGGGAAAGCTTTCTTT,CASSALSGKAFF
few,TRBV12-3/TRBV12-4,TRBD2,TRBJ2-3,TGTGCCAGCAGCACCCTTAGCGGGAGAAAGGGCCCAGATACGCAGTATTTT,CASSTLSGRKGPDTQYF
few,TRBV7-7,-,TRBJ2-1,TGTGCCAGCAGCTTGGGGCAGGGTGGATATGAGCAGTTCTTC,CASSLGQGGYEQFF
-,TRBV6-2/TRBV6-3,-,TRBJ2-7,TGTGCCAGCAGTCCCGGACGGAGCTTCTACGAGCAGTACTTC,CASSPGRSFYEQYF
-,TRBV29-1,-,TRBJ2-1,TGCAGCGTTGAAGCTTTCTCGACGAATGAGCAGTTCTTC,CSVEAFSTNEQFF
few,TRBV20-1,TRBD1,TRBJ1-2,TGCAGTGCTACAGGGGGCTGGTTTGGCTACACCTTC,CSATGGWFGYTF
-,TRBV20-1,-,TRBJ2-5,TGCAGTGCTAGAGACGGACTATCCCCAGAGACCCAGTACTTC,CSARDGLSPETQYF
-,TRBV6-2/TRBV6-3,-,TRBJ2-1,TGTGCCAGCTCCCCTGTCCCCCCCGGGGATAATGAGCAGTTCTTC,CASSPVPPGDNEQFF
few,TRBV6-2/TRBV6-3,TRBD1,TRBJ2-7,TGTGCCAGCAGTTACTCTTCAGGGGGCGATTACGAGCAGTACTTC,CASSYSSGGDYEQYF
-,TRBV20-1,-,TRBJ2-3,TGCAGTGCCAAGGAGCGGTTAGACACAGATACGCAGTATTTT,CSAKERLDTDTQYF
few,TRBV7-9,TRBD2,TRBJ2-2,TGTGCCAGCAGCTTCTCGTGGACTAGCGGGGCCACCGGGGAGCTGTTTTTT,CASSFSWTSGATGELFF
many,TRBV20-1,-,TRBJ2-2,TGCAGTGCTAGAGGAGCGCGTAGGCGGGCCGGGGAGCTGTTTTTT,CSARGARRRAGELFF
few,TRBV29-1,-,TRBJ1-4,TGCAGCGTTTACCGGGGGGAAAAACTGTTTTTT,CSVYRGEKLFF
-,TRBV29-1,TRBD1,TRBJ1-1,TGCAGCGTTGGGGGACAGGGACTTGCTTTCTTT,CSVGGQGLAFF
-,TRBV4-2,-,TRBJ2-2,TGTGCCAGCAGCCAAGCGGCAGGGGAGGGGACCGGGGAGCTGTTTTTT,CASSQAAGEGTGELFF
-,TRBV20-1,TRBD1,TRBJ1-2,TGCAGTGCTGTTCGGGACAGGGGAATCGGCTACACCTTC,CSAVRDRGIGYTF
-,TRBV5-6,-,TRBJ1-1,TGTGCCAGCACCCTGGAAGGGGCTGAAGCTTTCTTT,CASTLEGAEAFF